These 17 T cell receptor beta chains were all obtained from the same sample, sequenced in a study of T-cell reconstitution after alpha-beta-depleted transplantation in children. Preparation of the TCRbeta library used unique molecular identifiers. TCRdb reprocessed the PCR reads via MiXCR and lists one record per CDR3 protein. The sample holds 640,000 or so distinct CDR3 sequences, approximately 16% seen once. The sample here was PBMCs from the stem cell graft donor, taken from the stem cell graft. The receptors shown here come from a human donor who donated a stem cell graft to a child with acute myeloid leukemia.

This chain connects TRBV28 to TRBJ2-3; 14 positions match TRBD2. CDR3 length: 17 residues. Looked up from germline, CDR1 is MDHEN and CDR2 is SYDVKM. The ends lost 3 bases at V and 1 base at J; junction bases unmatched: 3. Here the CDR3 reads CASSLTGLAGGTDTQYF. CDR3 DNA: TGTGCCAGCAGTTTGACGGGACTAGCGGGGGGCACAGATACGCAGTATTTT.

This clonotype appeared many times. V usage is TRBV20-1 and J usage is TRBJ1-2; D uncertain. Germline V gene sequence: CDR1 DFQATT, CDR2 SNEGSKA (reference sequence). CDR3 length: 10 residues. The germline V and J ends were trimmed by 6 bases and 8 bases, with 10 bases remaining between them. The CDR3 loop is CSALSGGYTF. The CDR3 bases are TGCAGTGCCCTATCGGGAGGCTACACCTTC.

The gene calls are TRBV4-2 and TRBJ2-1; 9 bases align to TRBD2. J was trimmed by 2 bases and V by 0 bases; bases with no gene match: 2. The CDR3 contains 16 residues. Germline values: CDR1 LGHNA, CDR2 YNFKEQ. The CDR3 reads CASSQDRGGAYNEQFF. The CDR3 coding sequence is TGTGCCAGCAGCCAAGATCGCGGGGGGGCCTACAATGAGCAGTTCTTC.

J is TRBJ1-2 and V is TRBV7-2; possible D gene TRBD1, 5 bases. Trimming took off 5 bases at V and 8 bases at J, with 15 bases between the two ends. CDR3 length equals 13 residues. CDR1 is SGHTA and CDR2 is FQGNSA in the germline V gene. CDR3 sequence: CASSQGGDWGYTF. The CDR3 DNA reads TGTGCCAGCAGCCAGGGAGGCGACTGGGGCTACACCTTC.

The chain carries TRBV29-1 and TRBJ1-1; the D gene is possibly TRBD1 (6 bases). This CDR3 comprises 14 residues. Germline CDR1 is SQVTM and CDR2 is ANQGSEA. With 0 bases removed from V and 8 bases from J, the gap between germline ends came to 16 bases. The DNA of the CDR3 is TGCAGCGTTGAAGATCCCCTGACAGGAGAGGAAGCTTTCTTT. Translated: CSVEDPLTGEEAFF.

This clonotype occurred many times. The rearrangement joins TRBV29-1 to TRBJ1-4; no clear D gene. The length of the CDR3 is 12 residues. Trimming took off 7 bases at V and 3 bases at J, with 9 bases between the two ends. CDR1 is SQVTM, CDR2 ANQGSEA, per germline. Written as DNA, the CDR3 is TGCAGCGGGGGTTGGGCTAATGAAAAACTGTTTTTT. Its protein product is CSGGWANEKLFF.

The chain uses TRBV2 and TRBJ2-7; no clear D. V shed 4 bases and J shed 3 bases, with 10 bases lying between them. CDR3 length: 13 amino acids. Germline V gene lookup returns CDR1 SNHLY and CDR2 FYNNEI. This CDR3 reads CASSGRKDYEQYV. In DNA, the CDR3 is TGTGCCAGCAGTGGACGAAAAGACTACGAGCAGTACGTC.

This clonotype occurred a few times. The J gene is TRBJ1-5, the V gene TRBV21-1. TRBV21-1 is termed a pseudogene. The CDR3 has 16 residues. CDR3 nucleotide sequence: TGTGCCAGCAGCAAAGAGGCAGCGGCAATAGATCAGCCCCAGCATTTT. Encoded protein: CASSKEAAAIDQPQHF.

This clonotype was seen many times. The rearrangement uses TRBV6-5 and TRBJ2-7, with TRBD1 as a possible D gene (6 bases). The CDR3 has 13 amino acids. V lost 6 bases to trimming and J lost 3 bases, with 12 bases between them. Germline lookup yields CDR1 MNHEY and CDR2 SVGAGI. Here the CDR3 reads CASSRSDSYEQYF. The CDR3 DNA is TGTGCCAGCAGCCGATCGGACAGCTACGAGCAGTACTTC.

With respect to this clonotype: Since a much larger clone is just one base distant, this may be a read error. The chain recombines TRBV20-1 with TRBJ1-2; D uncertain. This CDR3 is built from 15 residues. V was shortened by 5 bases and J by 0 bases, with 16 bases between the two germline ends. Germline CDR1 is DFQATT and CDR2 is SNEGSKA (reference sequence). The CDR3 DNA is TGCAGTGCTGTCTCTGCTGCCCCTACTAACTATGGCTACACCTTC. It codes for CSAVSAAPTNYGYTF.

In this sample, this clonotype turned up many times. This chain links TRBV7-3 with TRBJ1-1; the match to TRBD1 covers 7 bases. J gave up 7 bases and V 4 bases, and 6 bases lay outside the gene matches. The CDR3 extends over 13 amino acids. Per the germline V gene, CDR1 is SGHTA and CDR2 is FQGTGA. CDR3 residues: CASSSTRQGEAFF. The DNA for the CDR3 is TGTGCCAGCAGCTCCACGAGACAGGGTGAAGCTTTCTTT.

J is TRBJ2-3 and V is TRBV5-1, with a weak D call TRBD2 (6 bases). Germline V lookup: CDR1 SGHRS, CDR2 YFSETQ. V dropped 5 bases and J dropped 2 bases, with 12 bases sitting between them. The length of the CDR3 is 14 residues. The CDR3 reads CASSSGEATDTQYF. CDR3 DNA sequence: TGCGCCAGCAGTTCGGGGGAAGCCACAGATACGCAGTATTTT.

This clonotype was found a few times. The genes are TRBV7-9 and TRBJ1-2; D perhaps matches TRBD1 (5 bases). Trimming stripped 5 bases from V and 2 bases from J, with 15 bases between. CDR3 length equals 15 residues. The germline CDR1 and CDR2 sequences are SEHNR and FQNEAQ (reference sequence). CDR3 nucleotide sequence: TGTGCCAGCAGCCCCGGGGCCATGAACAACTATGGCTACACCTTC. This translates into CASSPGAMNNYGYTF.

The rearrangement uses TRBV20-1 and TRBJ2-7, with D perhaps matching TRBD1 or TRBD2 (5 bases each). V lost 1 base and J 3 bases, leaving 13 bases between the germline ends. The CDR3 extends over 14 amino acids. The germline CDR1 and CDR2 sequences are DFQATT and SNEGSKA (reference sequence). CDR3 in DNA: TGCAGTGCTAGAGCTGGGATGGGGGACTACGAGCAGTACGTC. It translates to CSARAGMGDYEQYV.

The genes are TRBV12-3 or TRBV12-4 and TRBJ2-3; D possibly corresponds to TRBD2 (5 bases). There are 15 residues in the CDR3. Trimming cost V 5 bases and J 6 bases, with 18 bases left between them. The DNA for the CDR3 is TGTGCCAGCAGTCTCCTGGGAGACGGGTGGGATACGCAGTATTTT. Amino acid sequence: CASSLLGDGWDTQYF.

The sample holds many counts of this clonotype. The chain combines TRBV20-1 with TRBJ2-7; 7 bases match TRBD1. Losses at the gene ends were 0 bases for V and 3 bases for J; bases not matched to a gene: 5. Germline values: CDR1 DFQATT, CDR2 SNEGSKA (reference sequence). This CDR3 region has 14 residues. The CDR3 DNA follows: TGCAGTGCTAGAGATCCGAGGGGGCGCTACGAGCAGTACTTC. Translating gives CSARDPRGRYEQYF.

A few counts support this clonotype. The V and J genes are TRBV27 and TRBJ2-1; no clear D. The CDR3 is 11 residues long. The germline CDR1 and CDR2 sequences are MNHEY and SMNVEV (reference sequence). V lost 2 bases and J lost 10, with 6 bases in between. The CDR3 sequence is CASSLQKEQFF. The CDR3 DNA follows: TGTGCCAGCAGTTTACAGAAGGAGCAGTTCTTC.